This TCR beta chain was sequenced for a study of OX40 agonist ivuxolimab in advanced cancers. Study-wide results and limits: CD8+ T cells showed, on average, more clonal expansion than CD4+ cells. Blood T cells, both CD4+ and CD8+, expanded clonally by week 6 at 0.1 to 3.0 mg/kg.

In the case of this clone: As yet, its antigen is unknown.

V was trimmed by 5 bases and J by 8 bases, leaving 15 bases between them. This CDR3 is 13 amino acids long. Germline V gene data show CDR1 as LNHDA and CDR2 as SQIVND (reference sequence). Some clones are missing from TCRdb's copy, which holds only in-frame ones; the method was immunoSEQ multiplex PCR. This table has around 72,000 clones, 89% appearing once. Sequencing was performed on CD4+ or CD8+ T cells sorted from blood, taken in a trial of the OX40 agonist ivuxolimab. This TCR was sampled from an adult with an advanced solid tumor such as melanoma, head and neck, liver or kidney cancer. The V and J genes are TRBV19 and TRBJ1-2; tentatively, D is TRBD1 (6 bases). The CDR3 nucleotides read TGTGCCAGTAGTCCCACCCCAGGGGTCGGCTACACCTTC. This codes for CASSPTPGVGYTF. Drawing the rest from reference TRBV19 and TRBJ1-2, the complete variable domain is DGGITQSPKYLFRKEGQNVTLSCEQNLNHDAMYWYRQDPGQGLRLIYYSQIVNDFQKGDIAEGYSVSREKKESFPLTVTSAQKNPTAFYLCASSPTPGVGYTFGSGTRLTVV.